This T cell receptor beta chain was retrieved from a study of CXCR3-negative and CXCR3-positive naive CD8 T cells (dated by TCRdb to between 2018 and 2020). Broadly, across the study: Some 150 million TRB reads were obtained in total, roughly 1.5 +/- 0.3 million reads per library. Diversity and physicochemical repertoire analyses were performed on about a dozen donors pooled from two independent experiments. Naive subsets from about five donors and memory cells from 3 donors were included in the TRBV-TRBJ cluster analysis.

The listed sequencing device is NextSeq 550. The Human TCR Profiling Kit (MiLaboratory) was used to prepare UMI-labeled 5' RACE TRB cDNA libraries. cDNA synthesis used the entire amount of extracted RNA, and PCR amplification then used the entire amount of cDNA produced. Libraries were prepared in parallel with an identical number of PCR cycles. For the original study's pipeline: With a requirement of at least two reads per UMI, MIGEC and MiXCR extracted about 48,000 +/- 9,800 unique UMI-labeled TRB cDNA molecules per library. On average, each library contained 40,000 +/- 10,000 functional in-frame TRB CDR3 nucleotide clonotypes without stop codons. After downsampling to 5000 UMI-labeled TRB molecules per sample, diversity metrics, including normalized Shannon-Wiener and Chao1, were computed in VDJtools. Clonotype-size-weighted physicochemical properties of the central five CDR3 residues (interaction energy, strength, volume and Kidera factor 4) were computed in VDJtools. Each CDR3 protein sequence appears as one entry after TCRdb reprocessed the reads, and no DNA is included. The V and J calls reflect TCRdb's pipeline rather than the authors' work. This specimen's table enumerates tens of thousands of distinct CDR3 sequences. The ten top clones hold roughly 0.8% of the sample.

The paper's findings and limits, for the study overall: Within the same donor, TRBV-TRBJ usage looked similar between naive CXCR3-negative and CXCR3-positive cells, but memory cells had distinct patterns. Both naive subsets had comparably high repertoire diversity, while memory CD8+ T cells had much lower repertoire diversity. Compared with CXCR3-negative naive cells, CXCR3-positive naive cells had TRB CDR3s with higher hydrophobicity (lower Kidera factor 4), lower energy, and higher strength and volume indices. CXCR3 expression partially decreased after cryopreservation, so most assays used freshly isolated PBMCs. Because surface CD5, which is linked to self-reactivity in mice, was comparable between the naive subsets, TCR interaction strength was also inferred from the physicochemical properties of TRB CDR3s.

The cysteine opens and the phenylalanine closes a CDR3 of 16 amino acids. The DNA is not on file. Via the germline V gene, CDR1 is SGHRS and CDR2 YFSETQ. For every CD8+ T cell subset, hundreds of thousands of cells were flow-sorted straight into RLT lysis buffer, and each subset was sorted in triplicate. Naive CD8+ T cells were defined stringently as CD45RO-CCR7+CD27+CD95- to exclude memory contaminants. Peripheral blood mononuclear cells were isolated from buffy coats using standard density gradient centrifugation. Naive CXCR3-negative and CXCR3-positive CD8+ T cells were flow-sorted on a FACSAria III. An RNeasy Mini Kit was used to extract total RNA from the sorted cells. About this clonotype: Its antigen is currently not known.

This chain joins TRBV5-1 to TRBJ1-2; TCRdb indicates TRBD1, and absent DNA this call remains unverified. Sequenced: naive CXCR3+ CD8+ T cells from blood. The cell subset or site label of this sample denotes: CD45RO-CCR7+CD27+CD95- naive CD8+ T cells expressing CXCR3 (TNR3+). The receptor was derived from a human donor in good health. Some clones in this sample may be carry-over from other donors' samples. The CDR3 reads CASVQGTGALVDGYTF.